This is a list of T cell receptor beta chains from one sample in a study of blood T cells in healthy people across ages. MiXCR, run by TCRdb on the 5' RACE reads, gives a single entry per CDR3 protein. The repertoire includes about 640,000 distinct CDR3 sequences, roughly two fifths of them detected once, and about 32% sits in the top ten. The sequenced sample consisted of blood. The receptors derive from a man of 80 years or more in good health. The CDR3 runs from the conserved cysteine through the conserved F or W. A D gene is named only where the DNA matches it firmly. Clone size, where shown, is once, few, many, or a class for clones that have expanded.

v_gene	abundance	j_gene	d_gene	CDR3nt	CDR3aa
TRBV2	.	TRBJ2-1	.	TGTGCCAGCGGCAGGTCTCGGAACAATGAGCAGTTCTTC	CASGRSRNNEQFF
TRBV29-1	.	TRBJ2-6	TRBD1	TGCAGCGCCGGGGGACAGGGGACTGGGACCAACGTCCTGACTTTC	CSAGGQGTGTNVLTF
TRBV9	.	TRBJ2-1	.	TGTGCCGGCAGCGTAGAACCCAGGGGCCCCGGTTCGGAGCAGTTCTTC	CAGSVEPRGPGSEQFF
TRBV7-2	.	TRBJ2-3	.	TGTGCCAGCAGCCGGGCTCAGAGAGATACAGATACGCAGTATTTT	CASSRAQRDTDTQYF
TRBV7-9	.	TRBJ1-1	TRBD1	TGTGCCAGCCTGAAGGGGAGACAGGGAGGCGTGAACACTGAAGCTTTCTTT	CASLKGRQGGVNTEAFF
TRBV24-1	.	TRBJ2-3	TRBD2	TGTGCCACCAGTGATCCACTTCACAGTATTAGCGGGAGGGTGGATACGCAGTATTTT	CATSDPLHSISGRVDTQYF
TRBV28	.	TRBJ2-5	.	TGTGCCAGCAGTTTGGGTTATGTGAGCGGGCAAGAGACCCAGTACTTC	CASSLGYVSGQETQYF
TRBV29-1	many	TRBJ2-5	TRBD1	TGCAGCGTTCCGACAGGGGCGGTGGAGACCCAGTACTTC	CSVPTGAVETQYF
TRBV7-2	.	TRBJ2-5	.	TGTGCCAGCAGCTTAGGGACCGCCCGTGGGGAGACCCAGTACTTC	CASSLGTARGETQYF
TRBV30	.	TRBJ2-7	TRBD2	TGTGCCTGGGACTTCAGTCGGGGGGGGCGCTACGAGCAGTACTTC	CAWDFSRGGRYEQYF
TRBV11-3	.	TRBJ2-2	.	TGTGCCAGCAGCGTAGGTGGAGCCACCGGGGAGCTGTTTTTT	CASSVGGATGELFF
TRBV12-3/TRBV12-4	.	TRBJ1-5	.	TGTGCCAGCAGGATACAGGGCAATAGCAATCAGCCCCAGCATTTT	CASRIQGNSNQPQHF
TRBV4-3	once	TRBJ1-1	TRBD1	TGCGCCAGCAGCCACAAGGGACAGAGTGAAGCTTTCTTT	CASSHKGQSEAFF
TRBV4-3	.	TRBJ2-5	TRBD2	TGCGCCAGCAGCCAAGATAGAGGCGGGGGGCTGCAAGAGACCCAGTACTTC	CASSQDRGGGLQETQYF
TRBV20-1	.	TRBJ2-7	.	TGCAGTGCTATGTTAGGTGGGGCCTACGAGCAGTACTTC	CSAMLGGAYEQYF
TRBV6-5	.	TRBJ1-4	.	TGTGCCAGCAGTTACGGGACGGGGTGGAGAAATGAGAAACTGTTTTTT	CASSYGTGWRNEKLFF
TRBV2	many	TRBJ2-7	.	TGTGCCAGCAGTGAGCAGGGAATAGGCTACGAGCAGTACTTC	CASSEQGIGYEQYF
TRBV12-3/TRBV12-4	few	TRBJ2-3	.	TGTGCCAGCCTCCCAGCTAGGGGCACAGATACGCAGTATTTT	CASLPARGTDTQYF
TRBV3-1	.	TRBJ2-3	.	TGTGCCAGCAGCCCTACAGGGAGGGCAGATACGCAGTATTTT	CASSPTGRADTQYF
TRBV6-6	.	TRBJ2-7	.	TGTGCCAGCAGTTTAAATTCCAGACCGTACGAGCAGTACTTC	CASSLNSRPYEQYF
TRBV6-1	.	TRBJ2-3	TRBD2	TGTGCCGGCATCGAGCGGGGGGCGTTAAGTCCAGATACGCAGTATTTT	CAGIERGALSPDTQYF
TRBV7-8	.	TRBJ2-3	.	TGTGCCAGCAGCTTGACTTCCCCACCAGATACGCAGTATTTT	CASSLTSPPDTQYF
TRBV7-9	.	TRBJ2-1	.	TGTGCCAGCAGCTTAAAACAGGGCTCGGGGTACAATGAGCAGTTCTTC	CASSLKQGSGYNEQFF
TRBV18	.	TRBJ2-1	TRBD1	TGTGCCAGCTTACAGGACAGGAGCTCCTACAATGAGCAGTTCTTC	CASLQDRSSYNEQFF
TRBV30	.	TRBJ1-2	.	TGTGCCTGGAGCCGGGAAAGCCTAAACTATGGCTACACCTTC	CAWSRESLNYGYTF
TRBV6-2/TRBV6-3	.	TRBJ2-1	.	TGTGCCAGCAGTTACGGGCGGGGTGAGCAGTTCTTC	CASSYGRGEQFF
TRBV7-6	.	TRBJ1-2	.	TGTGCCAGCAGCTTGGGTACAGGTGGAGCCGTCTATGGCTACACCTTC	CASSLGTGGAVYGYTF
TRBV28	few	TRBJ2-1	TRBD2	TGTGCCAGCAGTTTAGCGGGAGTCGGTTTGTATGAGCAGTTCTTC	CASSLAGVGLYEQFF
TRBV20-1	few	TRBJ1-2	.	TGCAGTGCTAGAGATAACCGCTACTATGGCTACACCTTC	CSARDNRYYGYTF
TRBV9	.	TRBJ2-5	TRBD2	TGTACCAGCAGCAAAGCGGGAGAGGGAGAGACCCAGTACTTC	CTSSKAGEGETQYF
TRBV20-1	once	TRBJ2-7	TRBD2	TGCAGTGCTAGAGGAGCGGGGGGCCGTGAGAGCTCCTACAATGAGCAGTACTTC	CSARGAGGRESSYNEQYF
TRBV9	once	TRBJ2-7	.	TGTGCCAGCAGCGTAGGAGCCTCCAATGAGCAGTACTTC	CASSVGASNEQYF
TRBV20-1	.	TRBJ1-6	TRBD1	TGCAGTGCTAGATCAGACCGGGACAGGGTCAATTCACCCCTCCACTTT	CSARSDRDRVNSPLHF
TRBV7-3	.	TRBJ2-3	.	TGTGCCAGCAGCTTAACAGATGTGACCCGCGGAGATACGCAGTATTTT	CASSLTDVTRGDTQYF
TRBV3-1	few	TRBJ2-1	TRBD2	TGTGCCAGCAGCCATAGCGGGAGTGGCAATGAGCAGTTCTTC	CASSHSGSGNEQFF
TRBV4-1	once	TRBJ1-4	.	TGCGCCAGCAGCCAAGATGCTACGCGCCGGGGTTATGAAAAACTGTTTTTT	CASSQDATRRGYEKLFF
TRBV5-6	.	TRBJ1-1	.	TGTGCCAGCACAGCTAGGGTGTCCCTCAACACTGAAGCTTTCTTT	CASTARVSLNTEAFF
TRBV5-6	.	TRBJ2-7	.	TGTGCCAGCAGCGTTGCCCCTCGGACCTATCAGTACTTC	CASSVAPRTYQYF
TRBV2	.	TRBJ2-7	TRBD1	TGTGCCATCAAGACAGGGGGCTCCTACGAGCAGTACTTC	CAIKTGGSYEQYF
TRBV5-4	few	TRBJ1-2	TRBD1	TGTGCCAGCAGAACCCCGGACAGGGGGAACTATGGCTACACCTTC	CASRTPDRGNYGYTF
TRBV20-1	few	TRBJ2-1	TRBD2	TGCAGTGCTCTACCTAGCGGGGCCTACAATGAGCAGTTCTTC	CSALPSGAYNEQFF
TRBV20-1	.	TRBJ2-3	TRBD1	TGCAGTGCTATCGTTACAGGGGTTACAGATACGCAGTATTTT	CSAIVTGVTDTQYF
TRBV7-8	.	TRBJ1-6	.	TGTGCCAGCAGCCCTCCAGCCTCACCCCTCCACTTT	CASSPPASPLHF
TRBV7-8	once	TRBJ2-3	TRBD2	TGTGCCAGCAGCTCCGGGACTAGCGGGGGAAAGAGCACAGATACGCAGTATTTT	CASSSGTSGGKSTDTQYF
TRBV28	many	TRBJ2-4	TRBD1	TGTGCCAGCAGTTTAATAGGGACAGGACTAGCCAAAAACATTCAGTACTTC	CASSLIGTGLAKNIQYF
TRBV7-2	few	TRBJ1-4	TRBD1	TGTGCCAGCAGCCCAGGGGGATTAGGAAAACTGTTTTTT	CASSPGGLGKLFF
TRBV21-1	few	TRBJ2-3	.	TGTGCCAGCAGCAACAGCGGGAGTACGGATACGCAGTATTTT	CASSNSGSTDTQYF
TRBV12-5	.	TRBJ2-6	.	TGTGCTAGTGGCCCCGAGCTACAGGCTGGGGCCAACGTCCCGACTTTC	CASGPELQAGANVPTF
TRBV5-1	few	TRBJ2-1	.	TGCGCCAGCAGCACTACCGACAGGAAAACCCAACAGTTCTTC	CASSTTDRKTQQFF
TRBV18	few	TRBJ2-7	.	TGTGCCAGCTCACCATCGGGTAAAGAGTACGAGCAGTACTTC	CASSPSGKEYEQYF
TRBV20-1	.	TRBJ1-5	TRBD1	TGCAGTGCTAGCGGATCATATGGGACAGCTCAGCCCCAGCATTTT	CSASGSYGTAQPQHF
TRBV3-1	.	TRBJ2-7	.	TGTGCCAGCAGCCAAGGGGTCGGGACATACTACGAGCAGTACTTC	CASSQGVGTYYEQYF
TRBV7-2	.	TRBJ2-5	TRBD2	TGTGCCAGCAGCTCGGGACTAGCGGGGGGCGGCGGGGAGACCCAGTACTTC	CASSSGLAGGGGETQYF